This entry lists 15 T cell receptor beta chains sequenced from one sample in a study of beta chain features in type 1 diabetes. Study-wide results and caveats: Within each of all four CD4+ subsets, Type 1 diabetes patients had TCRB CDR3s that were moderately but significantly shorter.

Expressed TCRB transcripts were sequenced because the entire RNA isolate underwent reverse transcription. Repertoires were generated with immunoSEQ multiplex PCR, while TCRdb's copy carries only in-frame clones and drops some. The table shows under 350,000 clones, with roughly an eighth occurring only once. For these TCRs, the target antigens are not known. The sequenced sample consisted of naive CD4+ T cells from blood. These receptors all stem from a man aged 25 to 45 with type 1 diabetes.

This rearrangement joins TRBV9 to TRBJ2-5, with D unclear. The CDR3 sequence is 13 residues long. Germline CDR1 and CDR2: SGDLS and YYNGEE. The V and J ends lost 2 bases and 5 bases respectively, with 10 bases between them. CDR3 coding DNA: TGTGCCAGCAGCGTCCTGGCGGAGGAGACCCAGTACTTC. Its protein is CASSVLAEETQYF.

This clone was found a few times. The chain links TRBV28 to TRBJ1-1; D possibly corresponds to TRBD1 (6 bases). CDR1 and CDR2 (germline): MDHEN, SYDVKM. V was pared by 6 bases and J by 5 bases, with 10 bases between. This CDR3 spans 12 amino acids. This CDR3 is CASSKTGTEAFF. The CDR3 DNA reads as TGTGCCAGCAGCAAAACAGGGACTGAAGCTTTCTTT. The whole variable domain, remainder taken from reference TRBV28 and TRBJ1-1, is DVKVTQSSRYLVKRTGEKVFLECVQDMDHENMFWYRQDPGLGLRLIYFSYDVKMKEKGDIPEGYSVSREKKERFSLILESASTNQTSMYLCASSKTGTEAFFGQGTRLTVV.

The sample holds a few counts of this clone. The genes are TRBV29-1 and TRBJ2-5, with D perhaps TRBD2 (5 bases). V gave up 6 bases and J gave up 5 bases, with 13 bases separating them. Germline CDR1 and CDR2: SQVTM and ANQGSEA. The CDR3 spans 12 residues. CDR3 loop: CSVRTERETQYF. The CDR3 DNA is TGCAGCGTCCGGACCGAGCGGGAGACCCAGTACTTC.

In its sample, this clone was seen a few times. This CDR3 reads CASSPQGGMEFF. CDR3 bases: TGTGCCAGCTCACCCCAGGGCGGGATGGAGTTCTTC. V and J are TRBV18 and TRBJ2-1, with D possibly matching TRBD2 (6 bases). V lost 3 bases and J lost 14, with 14 bases in between. Germline-derived CDR1 and CDR2 are KGHSH and LQKENI. The CDR3 loop spans 12 amino acids.

The CDR3 DNA sequence: TGTGCCAGCAGCTTGCCGGGGAACCAAGAGACCCAGTACTTC. The encoded protein is CASSLPGNQETQYF. The rearrangement uses TRBV7-8 and TRBJ2-5; TRBD2 is a possible D gene (5 bases). The CDR3 runs to 14 residues. Trimming shortened V by 3 bases and J by 0 bases, and 8 bases separated the two germline ends. CDR1 and CDR2 from the germline V gene are SGHVS and FQNEAQ.

This clone was seen only a few times. The chain recombines TRBV5-5 with TRBJ1-5, with TRBD1 identical over 12 bases. Germline CDR1 SGHKS, CDR2 YYEKEE (reference sequence). The CDR3 has 16 residues. The V segment lost 5 bases and the J segment 2 bases; nucleotides outside the gene matches: 5. CDR3 coding DNA: TGTGCCAGCAGTACCGGGACAGGGGGCGGCAATCAGCCCCAGCATTTT. This encodes CASSTGTGGGNQPQHF.

This clone was seen a few times. The chain couples TRBV5-1 to TRBJ1-1; maybe TRBD1 (5 bases). The CDR3 consists of 14 residues. The germline CDR1 and CDR2 sequences are SGHRS and YFSETQ. Trimming cost V 4 bases and J 3 bases, with 13 bases left between them. The CDR3 reads CASSRQTDHTEAFF. The CDR3 DNA reads TGCGCCAGCAGCCGGCAGACAGATCACACTGAAGCTTTCTTT.

CDR3: CASSPVRASGNTIYF. CDR3 DNA: TGTGCCAGCAGCCCCGTGAGAGCCTCTGGAAACACCATATATTTT. The rearrangement links TRBV7-2 to TRBJ1-3; D is uncertain. V was clipped by 5 bases and J by 0 bases, with 11 bases between them. Germline V gene lookup returns CDR1 SGHTA and CDR2 FQGNSA. The CDR3 spans 15 residues. Full variable domain (rest looked up from reference TRBV7-2 and TRBJ1-3): GAGVSQSPSNKVTEKGKDVELRCDPISGHTALYWYRQSLGQGLEFLIYFQGNSAPDKSGLPSDRFSAERTGGSVSTLTIQRTQQEDSAVYLCASSPVRASGNTIYFGEGSWLTVV.

The V gene is TRBV5-1, the J gene TRBJ2-1; 9 nucleotides match TRBD2. This CDR3 comprises 16 residues. CDR1 and CDR2 from the germline V gene are SGHRS and YFSETQ. V shed 3 bases and J 3 bases; nucleotides not matched to a gene: 7. CDR3 region: CASSSRASGNYNEQFF. CDR3 bases: TGCGCCAGCAGCTCAAGGGCTAGCGGGAACTACAATGAGCAGTTCTTC.

This clone was detected a few times. V usage is TRBV9 and J usage is TRBJ2-5; 13 nucleotides line up with TRBD2. Germline values: CDR1 SGDLS, CDR2 YYNGEE. The ends lost 3 bases at V and 7 bases at J; junction bases unmatched: 3. The CDR3 is 14 residues long. The CDR3 loop is CASSETSGRATQYF. CDR3 bases: TGTGCCAGCAGCGAAACTAGCGGGAGGGCGACCCAGTACTTC.

This chain joins TRBV5-1 and TRBJ1-1; D might be TRBD1 (5 bases). Germline-derived CDR1 and CDR2 are SGHRS and YFSETQ. V gave up 0 bases and J gave up 1 base, with 10 bases separating them. CDR3 length: 15 amino acids. As DNA, the CDR3 is TGCGCCAGCAGCTTGGGGGGCGGCAGGAACACTGAAGCTTTCTTT. Translation: CASSLGGGRNTEAFF.

The chain is built from TRBV5-1 and TRBJ2-3; 9 bases are shared with TRBD2. The CDR3 consists of 16 residues. CDR1 is SGHRS, CDR2 YFSETQ, per germline. The V gene end was trimmed by 0 bases and the J gene end by 0 bases; junction bases not matched to a gene: 2. The chain's CDR3 is CASSLGLAESTDTQYF. The DNA for the CDR3 is TGCGCCAGCAGCTTGGGACTAGCGGAAAGCACAGATACGCAGTATTTT.

The CDR3 sequence is CSVVRAGADEQYF. CDR3 DNA: TGCAGCGTTGTGAGAGCGGGAGCCGACGAGCAGTACTTC. This chain connects TRBV29-1 to TRBJ2-7; 8 nucleotides line up with TRBD2. Per the germline V gene, CDR1 is SQVTM and CDR2 is ANQGSEA. Trimming at V came to 4 bases and at J to 5 bases, leaving 7 bases not matched to a gene. The CDR3 sequence is 13 residues long.

The chain has TRBV9 and TRBJ2-3, with D hard to call. This CDR3 contains 13 residues. The V gene's germline CDR1 is SGDLS and CDR2 YYNGEE. With 0 bases removed from V and 0 bases from J, the gap between germline ends came to 2 bases. Here the CDR3 reads CASSVVSTDTQYF. The CDR3 DNA is TGTGCCAGCAGCGTAGTAAGCACAGATACGCAGTATTTT.

This chain uses TRBV28 with TRBJ2-5, with 8 bases identical to TRBD2. This CDR3 has 14 residues. CDR1 and CDR2 from the germline V gene are MDHEN and SYDVKM. V shed 6 bases and J 5 bases; nucleotides not matched to a gene: 8. The CDR3 DNA sequence: TGTGCCAGCAGATCCGGGGGGGCTGGGGAGACCCAGTACTTC. Its translation is CASRSGGAGETQYF.